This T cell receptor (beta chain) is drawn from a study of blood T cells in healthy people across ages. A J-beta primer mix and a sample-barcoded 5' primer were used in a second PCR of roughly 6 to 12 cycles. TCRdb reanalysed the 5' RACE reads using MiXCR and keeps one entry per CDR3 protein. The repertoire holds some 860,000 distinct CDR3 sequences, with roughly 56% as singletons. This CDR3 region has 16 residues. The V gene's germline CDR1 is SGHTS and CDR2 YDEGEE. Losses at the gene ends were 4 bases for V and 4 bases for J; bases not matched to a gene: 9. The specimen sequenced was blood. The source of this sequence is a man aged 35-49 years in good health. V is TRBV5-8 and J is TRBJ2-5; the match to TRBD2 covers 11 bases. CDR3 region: CASSPGLAELGETQYF. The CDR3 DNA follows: TGTGCCAGCAGCCCGGGACTAGCGGAGTTAGGAGAGACCCAGTACTTC.